One and the same sample provided the 20 T cell receptor beta chains below, sequenced in a study of blood T cell repertoires in COVID-19. TCRdb's copy holds only in-frame clones and misses some; the assay was immunoSEQ multiplex PCR. In the table there are around 460,000 clones, about 90% of which are singletons. Sequences were obtained from peripheral blood. The receptors originated from a young man with COVID-19, enrolled during active disease.

The V gene is TRBV5-6, the J gene TRBJ1-5; a weak D match, TRBD1 (6 bases). The CDR3 extends over 14 amino acids. Between the trimmed V and J ends, which lost 4 bases and 2 bases, there was a span of 10 bases. Germline CDR1 and CDR2: SGHDT and YYEEEE. The CDR3 bases are TGTGCCAGCAGCCAGGGGCTGGGCAATCAGCCCCAGCATTTT. The encoded protein is CASSQGLGNQPQHF.

The chain employs TRBV29-1 and TRBJ2-5; a possible D gene is TRBD2 (7 bases). This CDR3 is 13 amino acids long. Trimming cost V 7 bases and J 3 bases, with 15 bases left between them. Per the germline V gene, CDR1 is SQVTM and CDR2 is ANQGSEA. CDR3 amino acids: CSGEGGHKETQYF. The CDR3 nucleotides read TGCAGCGGGGAGGGGGGCCACAAAGAGACCCAGTACTTC.

This chain links TRBV18 with TRBJ2-1; D is perhaps TRBD2 (5 bases). V was trimmed by 3 bases and J by 0 bases, leaving 15 bases between them. CDR1 KGHSH and CDR2 LQKENI come from the germline V gene. The CDR3 runs to 17 residues. CDR3 loop: CASSPAERTLSYNEQFF. The CDR3 region has the DNA TGTGCCAGCTCACCGGCGGAGCGGACCCTCTCCTACAATGAGCAGTTCTTC.

The chain joins TRBV29-1 to TRBJ2-5, with D unresolved. Germline V gene data show CDR1 as SQVTM and CDR2 as ANQGSEA. This CDR3 is built from 13 residues. The V and J ends lost 0 bases and 8 bases respectively, with 13 bases between them. In nucleotides, the CDR3 is TGCAGCGTTGAAGATCCCTCGGGTTCAACCCAGTACTTC. Amino acid sequence: CSVEDPSGSTQYF.

The V gene is TRBV6-2 or TRBV6-3, the J gene TRBJ2-1; the match to TRBD2 covers 10 bases. The CDR3 runs 18 residues. Unmatched junction bases numbered 14, after V lost 5 bases and J lost 4 bases. Germline values: CDR1 MNHEY, CDR2 SVGEGT. The CDR3 bases are TGTGCCAGCAGTGGAAACCTAGCGGGAGAGGGGGAATACAATGAGCAGTTCTTC. Translated: CASSGNLAGEGEYNEQFF.

The J gene is TRBJ2-1, the V gene TRBV7-9; 9 nucleotides match TRBD2. The V gene's germline CDR1 is SEHNR and CDR2 FQNEAQ (reference sequence). The CDR3 extends over 16 amino acids. The V gene end was trimmed by 0 bases and the J gene end by 13 bases; junction bases not matched to a gene: 13. The DNA of the CDR3 is TGTGCCAGCAGCTTAGCGGACCTAGCGGGATCTCCACATCAGTTCTTC. Protein: CASSLADLAGSPHQFF.

The chain links TRBV30 to TRBJ2-1, with D perhaps TRBD2 (6 bases). The CDR3 is 15 residues long. The germline gives CDR1 GTSNPN, CDR2 SVGIG (reference sequence). Trimming stripped 5 bases from V and 0 bases from J, with 14 bases between. CDR3 sequence (DNA): TGTGCCTGGGCCAGGGACTCATCCTCCTACAATGAGCAGTTCTTC. Its translation: CAWARDSSSYNEQFF.

The rearrangement joins TRBV7-8 to TRBJ2-5, with D tentatively TRBD1 (5 bases). There are 14 residues in the CDR3. In germline, CDR1 is SGHVS, CDR2 FQNEAQ. V was shortened by 6 bases and J by 5 bases, with 16 bases between the two germline ends. This CDR3 is CASSLPGWMETQYF. The CDR3 DNA reads TGTGCCAGCAGTTTACCAGGGTGGATGGAGACCCAGTACTTC.

The V and J genes are TRBV5-1 and TRBJ2-4; 8 bases align to TRBD1. This CDR3 is 16 amino acids long. V lost 2 bases, J lost 2 bases, and 6 bases stayed unmatched. The germline V gene encodes CDR1 SGHRS and CDR2 YFSETQ. CDR3 coding DNA: TGCGCCAGCAGCTTCAGGGGGCCGAGAACCAAAAACATTCAGTACTTC. Protein product: CASSFRGPRTKNIQYF.

This clone was detected only a few times. This sequence joins TRBV11-2 and TRBJ1-1, with D possibly being TRBD1 (5 bases). Germline V lookup: CDR1 SGHAT, CDR2 FQNNGV. V shed 6 bases and J shed 11 bases, with 16 bases lying between them. The CDR3 is 12 residues long. The CDR3, as DNA: TGTGCCAGCAGTTCTCCGGGACGGGGGGCTTTCTTT. Translated: CASSSPGRGAFF.

The chain uses TRBV4-1 and TRBJ1-1; weak D call: TRBD1 (6 bases). The germline gives CDR1 MGHRA, CDR2 YSYEKL. The CDR3 is 14 amino acids. V dropped 4 bases and J dropped 4 bases, with 13 bases sitting between them. CDR3 sequence reads: CASSPAGARTEAFF. The CDR3 DNA is TGCGCCAGCAGCCCAGCGGGGGCGCGCACTGAAGCTTTCTTT.

This chain joins TRBV11-3 and TRBJ1-4; D ambiguous. This CDR3 comprises 13 residues. Looked up from germline, CDR1 is SGHNT and CDR2 is YENEEA. The V end was cut by 0 bases, the J end by 5 bases, with 4 bases between. The CDR3 here is CASSLDQNEKLFF. CDR3 DNA sequence: TGTGCCAGCAGCTTAGACCAAAATGAAAAACTGTTTTTT.

CDR3 protein: CASSVRTGENQPQHF. The CDR3 DNA sequence: TGTGCCAGCAGCGTTCGGACAGGAGAGAATCAGCCCCAGCATTTT. The J gene is TRBJ1-5, the V gene TRBV21-1; the D call of TRBD1 is as the table states it, not checked on the DNA. TRBV21-1 is flagged as a pseudogene. This CDR3 has 15 residues.

This clone came up a few times. This sequence joins TRBV6-1 and TRBJ2-1; D may be TRBD1 (5 bases). Trimming stripped 3 bases from V and 2 bases from J, with 8 bases between. This CDR3 has 14 residues. In germline, CDR1 is MNHNS, CDR2 SASEGT. CDR3 bases: TGTGCCAGCAGTGACGGACACACCTACAATGAGCAGTTCTTC. This codes for CASSDGHTYNEQFF.

This clone was detected once. The V gene is TRBV5-1, the J gene TRBJ2-3; a possible D gene is TRBD1 (5 bases). The length of the CDR3 is 14 residues. Germline V gene data show CDR1 as SGHRS and CDR2 as YFSETQ. Deletions cut 4 bases from V and 0 bases from J, with 9 bases between. The CDR3 sequence is CASSTGRSTDTQYF. The CDR3 bases are TGCGCCAGCAGCACAGGCAGGAGCACAGATACGCAGTATTTT. Full variable domain (remainder filled in from reference TRBV5-1 and TRBJ2-3): KAGVTQTPRYLIKTRGQQVTLSCSPISGHRSVSWYQQTPGQGLQFLFEYFSETQRNKGNFPGRFSGRQFSNSRSEMNVSTLELGDSALYLCASSTGRSTDTQYFGPGTRLTVL.

This clone was seen a handful of times. This chain uses TRBV11-3 with TRBJ1-1; perhaps TRBD1 as D (5 bases). This CDR3 is 17 amino acids long. V was trimmed by 1 base and J by 1 base, leaving 16 bases between them. Germline CDR1 SGHNT, CDR2 YENEEA. CDR3 loop: CASSLAVGAGKNTEAFF. The CDR3 coding sequence is TGTGCCAGCAGCTTAGCGGTAGGGGCAGGGAAGAACACTGAAGCTTTCTTT.

The rearrangement links TRBV18 to TRBJ1-3; tentative D call: TRBD1 (6 bases). CDR1 and CDR2 from the germline V gene are KGHSH and LQKENI. Trimming removed 4 bases at V and 3 bases at J, with 10 bases between. The CDR3 loop spans 14 amino acids. As DNA, the CDR3 is TGTGCCAGCTCACGGACAGAACGTGGAAACACCATATATTTT. The encoded protein is CASSRTERGNTIYF.

This clone was picked up one time. The V and J genes are TRBV4-2 and TRBJ2-3, with 15 bases aligning to TRBD2. CDR1 is LGHNA, CDR2 YNFKEQ, per germline. This CDR3 is 18 amino acids long. Trimming at V came to 4 bases and at J to 1 base, leaving 6 bases not matched to a gene. CDR3 nucleotides: TGTGCCAGCAGCCCCGGACTAGCGGGAGGGCCTGGCACAGATACGCAGTATTTT. The encoded protein is CASSPGLAGGPGTDTQYF.

The V call is TRBV5-1, the J call TRBJ1-5; no reliable D call. Deletions cut 0 bases from V and 2 bases from J, with 12 bases between. Germline V lookup: CDR1 SGHRS, CDR2 YFSETQ. This CDR3 spans 16 amino acids. The CDR3 reads CASSLAAWRGNQPQHF. The CDR3 nucleotides read TGCGCCAGCAGCTTGGCTGCTTGGAGGGGCAATCAGCCCCAGCATTTT.

The gene calls are TRBV19 and TRBJ1-1; 11 bases are shared with TRBD1. Per the germline V gene, CDR1 is LNHDA and CDR2 is SQIVND (reference sequence). The CDR3 is made up of 13 amino acids. The J segment lost 6 bases and the V segment lost 7 bases, leaving 4 bases of the junction unmatched. The CDR3 DNA reads TGTGCCAGTATGGACAGGGGGCCCGCTGAAGCTTTCTTT. This codes for CASMDRGPAEAFF. The whole variable domain, filled in from reference TRBV19 and TRBJ1-1, reads DGGITQSPKYLFRKEGQNVTLSCEQNLNHDAMYWYRQDPGQGLRLIYYSQIVNDFQKGDIAEGYSVSREKKESFPLTVTSAQKNPTAFYLCASMDRGPAEAFFGQGTRLTVV.